The 16 T cell receptor beta chains below come from one sample, sequenced in a study of graft-versus-host responses after intestinal transplantation. Their recognized antigens are unknown. This table comes from immunoSEQ multiplex PCR, and its TCRdb copy is limited to in-frame clones, with some not included. The table has under 100,000 clones, 85% to 95% seen once. The sample in question was unstimulated CD8+ T cells sorted from spleen or lymph node cells, obtained before transplant. The receptors come from a human donor who was the organ donor for an intestinal transplant.

The CDR3 bases are TGTGCCAGCAGCTTAACCGGGACTAGTATCTACGAGCAGTACTTC. As protein: CASSLTGTSIYEQYF. The chain joins TRBV7-8 to TRBJ2-7; the match to TRBD2 covers 8 bases. The CDR3 extends over 15 amino acids. Germline assignment: CDR1 SGHVS and CDR2 FQNEAQ. J was trimmed by 3 bases and V by 2 bases; bases with no gene match: 6. Full variable domain (rest looked up from reference TRBV7-8 and TRBJ2-7): GAGVSQSPRYKVAKRGQDVALRCDPISGHVSLFWYQQALGQGPEFLTYFQNEAQLDKSGLPSDRFFAERPEGSVSTLKIQRTQQEDSAVYLCASSLTGTSIYEQYFGPGTRLTVT.

The chain uses TRBV11-2 and TRBJ1-2, with a tentative D call TRBD1 (6 bases). The CDR3 is made up of 14 amino acids. Germline lookup yields CDR1 SGHAT and CDR2 FQNNGV. V was trimmed by 6 bases and J by 5 bases, leaving 16 bases between them. CDR3 DNA sequence: TGTGCCAGCAGTCCGACAGGAGACCCGTATGGCTACACCTTC. Protein: CASSPTGDPYGYTF. Together with reference TRBV11-2 and TRBJ1-2, the CDR3 gives the full variable domain: EAGVAQSPRYKIIEKRQSVAFWCNPISGHATLYWYQQILGQGPKLLIQFQNNGVVDDSQLPKDRFSAERLKGVDSTLKIQPAKLEDSAVYLCASSPTGDPYGYTFGSGTRLTVV.

V and J are TRBV4-1 and TRBJ2-7; 7 bases map to TRBD2. The CDR3 runs 17 residues. The germline V gene has CDR1 MGHRA and CDR2 YSYEKL. Losses at the gene ends were 0 bases for V and 4 bases for J; bases not matched to a gene: 12. Written as DNA, the CDR3 is TGCGCCAGCAGCCAAGATCGGGGGGAACTCTTAGATTACGAGCAGTACTTC. Translation: CASSQDRGELLDYEQYF.

The chain uses TRBV7-3 and TRBJ1-2; perhaps TRBD1 as D (6 bases). The CDR3 length is 15 residues. From germline, CDR1 is SGHTA and CDR2 FQGTGA. V was trimmed by 10 bases and J by 4 bases, leaving 22 bases between them. CDR3 sequence: CATAYPTVGGYGYTF. In DNA, the CDR3 is TGTGCCACAGCATATCCCACAGTAGGGGGCTATGGCTACACCTTC.

The chain joins TRBV7-9 to TRBJ1-5; D gene uncertain. V lost 1 base and J lost 7, with 14 bases in between. The CDR3 spans 15 residues. Germline CDR1 reads SEHNR; CDR2 reads FQNEAQ (reference sequence). The CDR3 is CASSLGLAPGQPQHF. In nucleotides, the CDR3 is TGTGCCAGCAGCTTAGGATTAGCCCCGGGGCAGCCCCAGCATTTT.

The V call is TRBV5-4, the J call TRBJ2-3; perhaps TRBD2 as D (6 bases). Germline V CDR1 and CDR2: SGHNT, YYREEE (reference sequence). V was pared by 0 bases and J by 2 bases, with 16 bases between. This CDR3 has 17 amino acids. In DNA, the CDR3 is TGTGCCAGCAGCTTGGGGGCGGGGAGCTCCTACACAGATACGCAGTATTTT. Its translation: CASSLGAGSSYTDTQYF. Supplemented by reference TRBV5-4 and TRBJ2-3, the full variable domain reads ETGVTQSPTHLIKTRGQQVTLRCSSQSGHNTVSWYQQALGQGPQFIFQYYREEENGRGNFPPRFSGLQFPNYSSELNVNALELDDSALYLCASSLGAGSSYTDTQYFGPGTRLTVL.

The chain recombines TRBV4-3 with TRBJ2-3; no reliable D call. This CDR3 region has 15 residues. Trimming cost V 0 bases and J 4 bases, with 11 bases left between them. Per the germline V gene, CDR1 is LGHNA and CDR2 is YSLEER. Here the CDR3 DNA reads TGCGCCAGCAGCCAAGATCCCCTAGGCTCAGATACGCAGTATTTT. This gives the protein CASSQDPLGSDTQYF.

The V gene is TRBV6-5, the J gene TRBJ2-1; D not certain. The CDR3 contains 11 residues. In germline, CDR1 is MNHEY, CDR2 SVGAGI. Trimming stripped 6 bases from V and 3 bases from J, with 3 bases between. CDR3 amino acids: CASSIYNEQFF. The CDR3 DNA reads TGTGCCAGCAGCATCTACAATGAGCAGTTCTTC.

The chain has TRBV19 and TRBJ2-4; TRBD1 might be the D (5 bases). Between the trimmed V and J ends, which lost 5 bases and 7 bases, there was a span of 21 bases. Germline V gene sequence: CDR1 LNHDA, CDR2 SQIVND (reference sequence). This CDR3 has 16 amino acids. This CDR3 is CASSPRQPPQGNIQYF. DNA for the CDR3: TGTGCCAGTAGTCCCAGACAGCCACCCCAAGGGAACATTCAGTACTTC.

This chain uses TRBV11-2 with TRBJ2-2, with D perhaps matching TRBD2 (6 bases). Germline CDR1 SGHAT, CDR2 FQNNGV. The CDR3 has 13 amino acids. Trimming pared 6 bases from V and 5 bases from J, leaving 10 bases between. CDR3 sequence (DNA): TGTGCCAGCAGTGGGACTTCGACCGGGGAGCTGTTTTTT. Residues: CASSGTSTGELFF.

The CDR3 spells CASSLGRGTGFYEQYF. The CDR3 nucleotides are TGTGCCAGCAGCTTAGGTCGGGGGACAGGGTTCTACGAGCAGTACTTC. The rearrangement links TRBV11-1 to TRBJ2-7, with 9 bases aligning to TRBD1. This CDR3 spans 16 amino acids. Germline V gene sequence: CDR1 SGHAT, CDR2 FQDESV (reference sequence). V lost 1 base, J lost 3 bases, and 7 bases stayed unmatched. The full variable domain, completed using reference TRBV11-1 and TRBJ2-7, is EAEVAQSPRYKITEKSQAVAFWCDPISGHATLYWYRQILGQGPELLVQFQDESVVDDSQLPKDRFSAERLKGVDSTLKIQPAELGDSAMYLCASSLGRGTGFYEQYFGPGTRLTVT.

This chain links TRBV4-1 with TRBJ2-2; D is uncertain. V lost 1 base and J 2 bases, leaving 8 bases between the germline ends. The length of the CDR3 is 15 residues. From germline, CDR1 is MGHRA and CDR2 YSYEKL. In DNA form, the CDR3 reads TGCGCCAGCAGCCAAGGCCCAGAAAACACCGGGGAGCTGTTTTTT. Protein sequence: CASSQGPENTGELFF.

The chain employs TRBV19 and TRBJ1-1; D gene ambiguous. Germline CDR1 reads LNHDA; CDR2 reads SQIVND (reference sequence). V was clipped by 3 bases and J by 2 bases, with 7 bases between them. This CDR3 has 13 amino acids. The CDR3, as DNA: TGTGCCAGTAGTATCGGGTACAACACTGAAGCTTTCTTT. This sequence encodes CASSIGYNTEAFF.

The chain recombines TRBV4-2 with TRBJ2-1, with a weak D call TRBD2 (5 bases). CDR3 size: 17 residues. V lost 2 bases, J lost 7 bases, and 21 bases lay in between. Germline CDR1 LGHNA, CDR2 YNFKEQ. This CDR3 reads CASSQRRERGPINEQFF. CDR3 sequence (DNA): TGTGCCAGCAGCCAACGCCGTGAGAGAGGGCCGATAAATGAGCAGTTCTTC.

This chain connects TRBV9 to TRBJ1-1; the D gene is possibly TRBD1 (5 bases). Looked up from germline, CDR1 is SGDLS and CDR2 is YYNGEE. Trimming took 5 bases from V and 5 from J, leaving 25 bases between them. The CDR3 contains 17 residues. The CDR3 here is CASSHSTGDRGGTEAFF. CDR3 nucleotide sequence: TGTGCCAGCAGTCATTCGACCGGGGATCGGGGGGGAACTGAAGCTTTCTTT.

This clone was seen a handful of times. This chain links TRBV10-1 with TRBJ2-7; D uncertain. V gave up 3 bases and J gave up 3 bases, with 6 bases separating them. The CDR3 consists of 12 residues. Germline lookup yields CDR1 WNHNN and CDR2 SYGVQD (reference sequence). The CDR3 sequence: CASSDLGYEQYF. DNA for the CDR3: TGCGCCAGCAGTGATCTCGGCTACGAGCAGTACTTC.